This T cell receptor (beta chain) was captured by sequencing in a study of tumor and adjacent non-tumor tissue in lung cancer. About the research overall: Some 4.1 million productive TCRbeta reads were obtained per sample on average. Whole-study findings and limits: Top 100 clones took a larger repertoire share in normal lung. Shorter survival was associated with higher TCR diversity in tumors. Compared with tumor, normal lung showed significantly lower TCR diversity.

The library came from three nested PCR rounds adapted from ARM-PCR protocols. TCRdb redid the calling of the multiplex PCR reads with MiXCR, one entry per CDR3 protein. The sample records 120,000 or so distinct CDR3 sequences, 66% being singletons. Notes on this clonotype: Its antigen is not identified. A much larger clone lies a single base off, so this may be a read error.

RNA was extracted from bulk tissue without any cell sorting. Germline values: CDR1 MNHEY, CDR2 SVGEGT. CDR3 length: 15 amino acids. The V and J genes are TRBV6-2 or TRBV6-3 and TRBJ2-1, with D possibly TRBD2 on 5 matching bases. The DNA end lines up better with TRBJ2-7; the J call may be wrong. The sequencing sample was made of lung tumor tissue. The receptor was isolated from a man in his thirties or forties with non-small cell lung cancer. DNA for the CDR3: TGTGCCAGCAGTTGGGCGGGCGGACGGATGAATGAGCAGTACTTC. Protein product: CASSWAGGRMNEQYF.